The 9 T cell receptor beta chains below all came from one sample that was sequenced in a study of cytomegalovirus exposure and HLA in healthy donors. Primers for the PCR totalled 60 Vbeta and 13 Jbeta. The table came from immunoSEQ multiplex PCR; TCRdb's copy has only in-frame clones and leaves some out. The table has under 200,000 clones, around 80% seen once; the top ten hold roughly 2%. What was sequenced was PBMCs. All receptors derive from a man aged 35-49 years in good health and CMV-seronegative.

The chain combines TRBV6-1 with TRBJ2-1, with D tentatively TRBD2 (6 bases). V lost 4 bases to trimming and J lost 2 bases, with 12 bases between them. CDR3 size: 15 residues. Germline-derived CDR1 and CDR2 are MNHNS and SASEGT. Written as DNA, the CDR3 is TGTGCCAGCAGTGCTTCTAGCGCCCCCTACAATGAGCAGTTCTTC. It is translated as CASSASSAPYNEQFF.

For this clone: The junction does not match germline at one end; this may be a read error. The chain recombines TRBV2 with TRBJ2-6; D is perhaps TRBD1 (5 bases). Germline V gives CDR1 SNHLY, CDR2 FYNNEI. This CDR3 has 13 residues. The CDR3 DNA follows: TGTGCCAGCAGCGGCTCTGGGGCCAACGGCCTGACTTTC. Translation: CASSGSGANGLTF.

The chain joins TRBV30 to TRBJ1-4; TRBD1 is a possible D gene (5 bases). Germline CDR1 GTSNPN, CDR2 SVGIG (reference sequence). The CDR3 covers 13 residues. V was shortened by 2 bases and J by 8 bases, with 12 bases between the two germline ends. The CDR3: CAWSPGYGEKLFF. DNA of the CDR3: TGTGCCTGGAGTCCAGGGTATGGGGAAAAACTGTTTTTT. Variable domain in full (rest from reference TRBV30 and TRBJ1-4): SQTIHQWPATLVQPVGSPLSLECTVEGTSNPNLYWYRQAAGRGLQLLFYSVGIGQISSEVPQNLSASRPQDRQFILSSKKLLLSDSGFYLCAWSPGYGEKLFFGSGTQLSVL.

The chain joins TRBV19 to TRBJ2-3; TRBD2 agrees at 9 bases. The CDR3 totals 16 residues. Losses at the gene ends were 2 bases for V and 2 bases for J; bases not matched to a gene: 5. Germline CDR1 and CDR2: LNHDA and SQIVND (reference sequence). The CDR3 DNA reads TGTGCCAGTAGTATATCCAGCGGGAGGTCCACAGATACGCAGTATTTT. Translating gives CASSISSGRSTDTQYF.

The chain couples TRBV5-1 to TRBJ2-7; 9 bases are a match to TRBD2. There are 15 residues in the CDR3. From germline, CDR1 is SGHRS and CDR2 YFSETQ. The V segment lost 3 bases and the J segment 2 bases; nucleotides outside the gene matches: 6. DNA for the CDR3: TGCGCCAGCAGCTGGGCGGGAGGGGGGGCCTACGAGCAGTACTTC. Its translation: CASSWAGGGAYEQYF.

Comments on this clone: The germline gene is not matched at one end of the junction; a read error may be the cause. V and J are TRBV28 and TRBJ2-5, with 9 bases aligning to TRBD2. The germline V gene has CDR1 MDHEN and CDR2 SYDVKM. There are 17 residues in the CDR3. CDR3 nucleotide sequence: TGTGCCGGCAGGACCCAGCGGGAGGTAAAATGGGGAGAGACCCAGTACTTC. Amino acid sequence: CAGRTQREVKWGETQYF.

The chain uses TRBV28 and TRBJ2-7, with TRBD2 matching 11 bases. Germline V lookup: CDR1 MDHEN, CDR2 SYDVKM. J lost 5 bases, V lost 8 bases, and 5 bases had no gene match. The CDR3 consists of 13 residues. CDR3 sequence: CASRLAGSHEQYF. CDR3 coding DNA: TGTGCCAGCCGACTAGCGGGATCCCACGAGCAGTACTTC.

The gene calls are TRBV7-9 and TRBJ2-3; 8 bases fit TRBD2. The length of the CDR3 is 19 residues. Per germline, CDR1 SEHNR and CDR2 FQNEAQ (reference sequence). Germline trimming cut 5 bases from V and 2 bases from J; bases unmatched to any gene: 18. The CDR3 DNA reads as TGTGCCAGCAGCCCTAGGGGGGCGAGCGGGAGCCACTACACAGATACGCAGTATTTT. It translates to CASSPRGASGSHYTDTQYF.

Details on this clone: One end of the junction does not line up with germline, which may come from a read error. This chain links TRBV6-6 with TRBJ2-4; D call uncertain. The CDR3 is 14 amino acids. Germline CDR1 reads MNHNY; CDR2 reads SVGAGI (reference sequence). The chain's CDR3 is CASSYSTAKNSQYF. For the CDR3, the DNA is TGTGCCAGCAGTTACTCCACGGCCAAAAACAGTCAGTACTTC.